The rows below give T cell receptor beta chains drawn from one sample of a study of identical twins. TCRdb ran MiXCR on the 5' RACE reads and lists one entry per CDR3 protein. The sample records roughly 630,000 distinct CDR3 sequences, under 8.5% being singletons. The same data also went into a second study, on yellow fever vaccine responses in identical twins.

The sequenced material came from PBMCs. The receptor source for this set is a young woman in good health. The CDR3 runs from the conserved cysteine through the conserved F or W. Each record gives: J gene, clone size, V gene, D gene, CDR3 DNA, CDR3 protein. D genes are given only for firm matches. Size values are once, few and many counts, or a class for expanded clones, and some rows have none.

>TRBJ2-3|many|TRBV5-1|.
TGCGCCAGCAGCTTGGCCATCGGGGGATCGACAGATACGCAGTATTTT
CASSLAIGGSTDTQYF
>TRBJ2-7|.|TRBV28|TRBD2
TGTGCCAGCAGTTTTTTCGGGAGGACCTCCTACGAGCAGTACTTC
CASSFFGRTSYEQYF
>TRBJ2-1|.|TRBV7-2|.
TGTGCCAGCAGCTTAGGTTTCCAATACAATGAGCAGTTCTTC
CASSLGFQYNEQFF
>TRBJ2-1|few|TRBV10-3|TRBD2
TGTGCCTCCCAGGCTAGCGGGAACACTGAGCAGTTCTTC
CASQASGNTEQFF
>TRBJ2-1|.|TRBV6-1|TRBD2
TGTGCCAGCAGCATCCCGGGGGGGGATGAGCAGTTCTTC
CASSIPGGDEQFF
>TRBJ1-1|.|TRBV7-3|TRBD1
TGTGCCAGCAGCACGGGACAGGGGGCGGCCGAAGCTTTCTTT
CASSTGQGAAEAFF
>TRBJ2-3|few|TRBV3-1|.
TGTGCCAGCAGCCGCGTGGGAAGTAACGCAGATACGCAGTATTTT
CASSRVGSNADTQYF
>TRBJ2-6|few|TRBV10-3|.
TGTGCCATCAGACAGGGCGCCGGGGCCAACGTCCTGACTTTC
CAIRQGAGANVLTF
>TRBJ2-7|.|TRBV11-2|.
TGTGCCAGCAGCTTAGCACTGGTAGCCACCTACGAGCAGTACTTC
CASSLALVATYEQYF
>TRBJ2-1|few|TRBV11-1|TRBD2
TGTGCCAGCAGCTTAGTCCGCGGGAGAGATTACAATGAGCAGTTCTTC
CASSLVRGRDYNEQFF
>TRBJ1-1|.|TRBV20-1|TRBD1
TGCAGTGCTAGATCCTCGACCCGGGACAGGGGGCCTTTGAACACTGAAGCTTTCTTT
CSARSSTRDRGPLNTEAFF
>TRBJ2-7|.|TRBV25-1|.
TGTGCCAGCCGGCAGGGGGGGCTGGTCGAGCAGTACTTC
CASRQGGLVEQYF
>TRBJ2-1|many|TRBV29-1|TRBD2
TGCAGCGTTGAGGGGATATCTAGCGGGAGTACCAATCCCCATAGCTCCTACAATGAGCAGTTCTTC
CSVEGISSGSTNPHSSYNEQFF
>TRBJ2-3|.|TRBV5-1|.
TGCGCCAGCAGCTCGGAAGGCAGGGGGGGCACAGATACGCAGTATTTT
CASSSEGRGGTDTQYF
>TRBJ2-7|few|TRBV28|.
TGTGCCAGCAGTCCAGCCAGGTGGCGGACGGGGGACTACGAGCAGTACTTC
CASSPARWRTGDYEQYF
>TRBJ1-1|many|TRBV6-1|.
TGTGCCAGCAGTGAAGCTCCGGGGGAAAAAGCTTTCTTT
CASSEAPGEKAFF
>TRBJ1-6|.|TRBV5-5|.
TGTGCCAGCAGCTTCGAAGGGGAACGGTCACCCCTCCACTTT
CASSFEGERSPLHF
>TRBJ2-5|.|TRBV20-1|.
TGCAGCCGCAGGGGTCAAGAGACCCAGTACTTC
CSRRGQETQYF
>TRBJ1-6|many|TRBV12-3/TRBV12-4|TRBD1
TGTGCCAGCAGTTTCCTCTTACAGGGGAGGAATTCACCCCTCCACTTT
CASSFLLQGRNSPLHF
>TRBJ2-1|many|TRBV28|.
TGTGCCAGCAGTCCCTCACCGCCCGGCTCCTACAATGAGCAGTTCTTC
CASSPSPPGSYNEQFF
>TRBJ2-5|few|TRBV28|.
TGTGCCAGCAGTGGGACGGATTGGCGGGAGACCCAGTACTTC
CASSGTDWRETQYF
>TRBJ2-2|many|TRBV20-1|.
TGCAGTGCTGGGGGGATCCTGAACACCGGGGAGCTGTTTTTT
CSAGGILNTGELFF
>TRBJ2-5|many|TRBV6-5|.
TGTGCCAGCAGTTACCGACCTTGGGAGACCCAGTACTTC
CASSYRPWETQYF
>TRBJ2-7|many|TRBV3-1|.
TGTGCCAGCAGCCTCTCTTGGGAGCAGTACTTC
CASSLSWEQYF
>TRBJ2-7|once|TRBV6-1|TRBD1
TGTGCCAGCCGAGGGACAGGGAAGAACGAGCAGTACTTC
CASRGTGKNEQYF
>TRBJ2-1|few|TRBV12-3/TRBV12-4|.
TGTGCCAGCAGTCGGGACAGCGGGACTAGAAGCTCCTACAATGAGCAGTTCTTC
CASSRDSGTRSSYNEQFF
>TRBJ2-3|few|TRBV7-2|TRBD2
TGTGCCAGCAGCTTAGGGCATGGGACTAGCGGGCCTACAGATACGCAGTATTTT
CASSLGHGTSGPTDTQYF
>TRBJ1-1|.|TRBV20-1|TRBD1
TGCAGTGCTAGAGATGGGGACAGGGGGAACACTGAAGCTTTCTTT
CSARDGDRGNTEAFF
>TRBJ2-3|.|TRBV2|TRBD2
TGTACCAGCAGCGCAGGGACTAGCGGGAGGTCCAGCACAGATACGCAGTATTTT
CTSSAGTSGRSSTDTQYF
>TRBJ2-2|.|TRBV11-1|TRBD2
TGTGCCAGCAGCGCAGAAACTAGCGGGGGGACTCACCTCACCGGGGAGCTGTTTTTT
CASSAETSGGTHLTGELFF
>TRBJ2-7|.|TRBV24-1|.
TGTGCCACCAGCGCGACTGGGGGGGCTCCCTACAATGAGCAGTACTTC
CATSATGGAPYNEQYF
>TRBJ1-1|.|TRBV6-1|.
TGTGCCAGCGTCCCGGGACACTACTTAGAAGCTTTCTTT
CASVPGHYLEAFF
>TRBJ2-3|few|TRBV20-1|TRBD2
TGCAGCGTGGTAGCGGGAGTAGCAGATACGCAGTATTTT
CSVVAGVADTQYF
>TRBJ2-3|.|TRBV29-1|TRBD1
TGCAGCGTTGACCCGTACAGGGGGCTTTCGACAGATACGCAGTATTTT
CSVDPYRGLSTDTQYF
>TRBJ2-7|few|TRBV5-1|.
TGCGCCAGCAGCCCCGGGGCGCTCAACCTTTGGGAGCAGTACTTC
CASSPGALNLWEQYF
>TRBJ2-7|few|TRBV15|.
TGTGCCACCAGCAGAGCCGAGAGCGAGCAGTACTTC
CATSRAESEQYF
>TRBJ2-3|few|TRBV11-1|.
TGTGCCAGCAGCTTAGCACCCAGCCAGGGGCGTGACGGCACAGATACGCAGTATTTT
CASSLAPSQGRDGTDTQYF
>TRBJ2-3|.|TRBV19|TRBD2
TGTGCCAACCTAGCGGGAGGCAGAAGCACAGATACGCAGTATTTT
CANLAGGRSTDTQYF
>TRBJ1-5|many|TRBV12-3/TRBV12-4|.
TGTGCCAGCAGTTTAATCAGTTATGGACAGCCCCAGCATTTT
CASSLISYGQPQHF
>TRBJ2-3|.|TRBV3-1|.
TGTGCCAGCAGCTCCTGGAGATTTGATACGCAGTATTTT
CASSSWRFDTQYF
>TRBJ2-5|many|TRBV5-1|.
TGCGCCAGCAGCGGGGACGCAGGGAAAACGACCCAGTACTTC
CASSGDAGKTTQYF
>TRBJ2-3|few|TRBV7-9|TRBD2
TGTGCCAGCAGCTTAGGCCCTAGCGGGAGGGCAGATACGCAGTATTTT
CASSLGPSGRADTQYF
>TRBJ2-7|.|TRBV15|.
TGTGCCACCAGCAGAGACAGGAGCTCCTACGAGCAGTACTTC
CATSRDRSSYEQYF
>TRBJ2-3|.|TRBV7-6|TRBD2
TGTGCCAGCAGCTTGGGGACTAGCGGGTCGAAAGGGGATACGCAGTATTTT
CASSLGTSGSKGDTQYF
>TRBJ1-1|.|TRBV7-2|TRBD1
TGTGCCAGCAGCTTAGTTCTTGGACAGGACCTCCCGGCTTTCTTT
CASSLVLGQDLPAFF
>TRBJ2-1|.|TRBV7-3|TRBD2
TGTGCCAGCAGCTTATGGGCCGGACTAGCGGGGGGTGAGCAGTTCTTC
CASSLWAGLAGGEQFF
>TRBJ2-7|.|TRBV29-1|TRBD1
TGCAGCGTGCAATCTGGCGGGACAGGGATCTACGAGCAGTACTTC
CSVQSGGTGIYEQYF
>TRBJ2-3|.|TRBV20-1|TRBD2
TGCAGTGCTCCGACACAGACTAGCGGTAGCACAGATACGCAGTATTTT
CSAPTQTSGSTDTQYF
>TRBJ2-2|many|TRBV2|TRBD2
TGTGCCAGCAGTGAACGACTAGCGGCGAACACCGGGGAGCTGTTTTTT
CASSERLAANTGELFF
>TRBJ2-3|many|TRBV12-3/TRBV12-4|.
TGTGCCAGCACCGGGGGGCGCTCAACGCAGTATTTT
CASTGGRSTQYF
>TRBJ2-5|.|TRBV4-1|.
TGCGCCAGCAGCCAAGGTGCTTTGGAGACCCAGTACTTC
CASSQGALETQYF
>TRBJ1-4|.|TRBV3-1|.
TGTGCCAGCAGCCAAGAACCGAGAGGAACAACTAATGAAAAACTGTTTTTT
CASSQEPRGTTNEKLFF
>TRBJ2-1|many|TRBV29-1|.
TGCAGCGTTGAAGGAGGGCCCAGCTCCTACAATGAGCAGTTCTTC
CSVEGGPSSYNEQFF
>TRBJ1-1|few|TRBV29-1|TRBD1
TGCAGCGAGAGACAGGGGGTGCGAGGAGCTTTCTTT
CSERQGVRGAFF
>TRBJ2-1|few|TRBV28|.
TGTGCCAGCAGTTTTGGACACCCATCCTACAATGAGCAGTTCTTC
CASSFGHPSYNEQFF
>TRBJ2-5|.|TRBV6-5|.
TGTGCCAGCAGTTACTCGACTGGGTATGGAGAGACCCAGTACTTC
CASSYSTGYGETQYF
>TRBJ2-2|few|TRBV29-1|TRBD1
TGCAGCGTCGGGACAGCGAACACCGGGGAGCTGTTTTTT
CSVGTANTGELFF
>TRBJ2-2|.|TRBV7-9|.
TGTGCCAGCATAGGTGGCAGGGGCACGAACACCGGGGAGCTGTTTTTT
CASIGGRGTNTGELFF
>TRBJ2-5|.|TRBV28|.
TGTGCCAGCAGCGCCTGGACAGAAAACCAAGAGACCCAGTACTTC
CASSAWTENQETQYF
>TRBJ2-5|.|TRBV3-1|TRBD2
TGTGCCAGCAGCCAATTCGCGGGAGGGGGGCAAGAGACCCAGTACTTC
CASSQFAGGGQETQYF